The 24 T cell receptor beta chains reported below all come from one sample, sequenced in a study of CD8+ T cells in alopecia areata. Extracted from the samples, RNA was reverse transcribed into cDNA to serve as the sequencing template. Assay used: immunoSEQ multiplex PCR; TCRdb lists only in-frame clones, some missing. The sample records about 200,000 clones, approximately 53% being singletons. The sequenced sample consisted of CD8+ T cells sorted from blood. The receptors were gathered from a human donor in good health.

The rearrangement uses TRBV7-2 and TRBJ2-4; TRBD2 matches at 7 bases. The closer fit of TRBJ2-5 to the DNA end suggests the J call may be wrong. Per the germline V gene, CDR1 is SGHTA and CDR2 is FQGNSA. The CDR3 runs to 15 residues. As DNA, the CDR3 is TGTGCCAGCAGCTTAGGAACTAGCGCAATGGAGACCCAGTACTTC. Translation: CASSLGTSAMETQYF.

V gene TRBV29-1 combines with J gene TRBJ2-1, with TRBD2 matching 7 bases. The germline V gene encodes CDR1 SQVTM and CDR2 ANQGSEA. This CDR3 comprises 16 residues. J was trimmed by 5 bases and V by 0 bases; bases with no gene match: 10. This CDR3 is CSVEDLAGLEDNEQFF. The CDR3 DNA follows: TGCAGCGTTGAAGATCTTGCCGGACTAGAAGACAATGAGCAGTTCTTC.

V usage is TRBV7-9 and J usage is TRBJ2-5; D not certain. Germline V gene lookup returns CDR1 SEHNR and CDR2 FQNEAQ (reference sequence). CDR3 length equals 11 residues. V was shortened by 2 bases and J by 7 bases, with 5 bases between the two germline ends. The CDR3 is CASSLTGTQYF. Here the CDR3 DNA reads TGTGCCAGCAGCTTAACCGGGACCCAGTACTTC.

This clone has only a few counts. V is TRBV29-1 and J is TRBJ2-2, with D perhaps matching TRBD1 or TRBD2 (5 bases each). Germline V CDR1 and CDR2: SQVTM, ANQGSEA. The V gene lost 6 bases and the J gene lost 0 bases, with 11 bases spanning the gap. This CDR3 comprises 14 residues. CDR3 in DNA: TGCAGCGTCGCCAGGGACCCGAACACCGGGGAGCTGTTTTTT. Amino acid sequence: CSVARDPNTGELFF.

This clone was observed a handful of times. The J gene is TRBJ1-2, the V gene TRBV6-5; D gene uncertain. CDR1 and CDR2 (germline): MNHEY, SVGAGI. The CDR3 sequence is 14 residues long. Trimming stripped 5 bases from V and 2 bases from J, with 12 bases between. The CDR3 nucleotides read TGTGCCAGCAGTAGCAGTCGGATAAACTATGGCTACACCTTC. This codes for CASSSSRINYGYTF.

This clone showed up just a few times. This chain joins TRBV29-1 and TRBJ1-2; D is unclear. CDR1 is SQVTM, CDR2 ANQGSEA, per germline. The V end was cut by 4 bases, the J end by 2 bases, with 11 bases between. This CDR3 region has 13 residues. CDR3 sequence reads: CSVGEGSNYGYTF. CDR3 in DNA: TGCAGCGTTGGGGAGGGATCGAACTATGGCTACACCTTC. Filled out from reference TRBV29-1 and TRBJ1-2, the complete variable domain reads SAVISQKPSRDICQRGTSLTIQCQVDSQVTMMFWYRQQPGQSLTLIATANQGSEATYESGFVIDKFPISRPNLTFSTLTVSNMSPEDSSIYLCSVGEGSNYGYTFGSGTRLTVV.

The chain carries TRBV2 and TRBJ2-3; D is unclear. CDR1 and CDR2 from the germline V gene are SNHLY and FYNNEI. This CDR3 comprises 10 residues. Between the trimmed V and J ends, which lost 6 bases and 8 bases, there was a span of 6 bases. The CDR3 coding sequence is TGTGCCAGCAGAGAAAGTACGCAGTATTTT. Translated: CASRESTQYF.

The chain employs TRBV7-9 and TRBJ1-5, with D maybe TRBD1 (6 bases). The CDR3 length is 16 residues. Trimming took off 2 bases at V and 6 bases at J, with 17 bases between the two ends. Germline assignment: CDR1 SEHNR and CDR2 FQNEAQ (reference sequence). CDR3: CASSLSSDSKVQPQHF. For the CDR3, the DNA is TGTGCCAGCAGCTTATCGTCGGACAGTAAGGTTCAGCCCCAGCATTTT.

This chain links TRBV29-1 with TRBJ1-3; D unresolved. This CDR3 is built from 13 residues. From germline, CDR1 is SQVTM and CDR2 ANQGSEA. The V gene lost 4 bases and the J gene lost 1 base, with 8 bases spanning the gap. The CDR3 nucleotides are TGCAGCGTTGGGACCGGGTCTGGAAACACCATATATTTT. Encoded protein: CSVGTGSGNTIYF. Based on the CDR3 plus reference TRBV29-1 and TRBJ1-3, the full variable domain is SAVISQKPSRDICQRGTSLTIQCQVDSQVTMMFWYRQQPGQSLTLIATANQGSEATYESGFVIDKFPISRPNLTFSTLTVSNMSPEDSSIYLCSVGTGSGNTIYFGEGSWLTVV.

This clone showed up just a few times. The V and J genes are TRBV7-6 and TRBJ1-1, with D possibly TRBD1 on 5 matching bases. Germline loops: CDR1 SGHVS, CDR2 FNYEAQ. The CDR3 contains 13 residues. V was shortened by 4 bases and J by 1 base, with 7 bases between the two germline ends. The CDR3 loop is CASSYGGNTEAFF. CDR3 coding DNA: TGTGCCAGCAGCTATGGGGGGAACACTGAAGCTTTCTTT.

This clone was seen a handful of times. The chain uses TRBV7-9 and TRBJ2-4; TRBD1 agrees at 7 bases. CDR1 and CDR2 from the germline V gene are SEHNR and FQNEAQ (reference sequence). V was clipped by 5 bases and J by 0 bases; unmatched bases: 7. The CDR3 is 16 amino acids. CDR3 amino acids: CASSPRDSLAKNIQYF. CDR3 sequence (DNA): TGTGCCAGCAGCCCGAGGGACAGCTTAGCCAAAAACATTCAGTACTTC.

The chain employs TRBV5-6 and TRBJ2-7; D is unclear. The CDR3 length is 13 residues. The ends were cut back, 3 bases at V and 7 bases at J, with 14 bases in the middle. Germline V gene data show CDR1 as SGHDT and CDR2 as YYEEEE. CDR3 in DNA: TGTGCCAGCAGCTCAAGGGCAGGAAAAGAGCAGTACTTC. This encodes CASSSRAGKEQYF. The full variable domain, rest sourced from reference TRBV5-6 and TRBJ2-7, is DAGVTQSPTHLIKTRGQQVTLRCSPKSGHDTVSWYQQALGQGPQFIFQYYEEEERQRGNFPDRFSGHQFPNYSSELNVNALLLGDSALYLCASSSRAGKEQYFGPGTRLTVT.

V is TRBV2 and J is TRBJ1-2; D call uncertain. V was shortened by 5 bases and J by 8 bases, with 18 bases between the two germline ends. The CDR3 has 14 residues. Germline V gene data show CDR1 as SNHLY and CDR2 as FYNNEI. The CDR3 loop reads CASSFILPAGGYTF. The CDR3 DNA reads TGTGCCAGCAGTTTCATCCTCCCCGCCGGCGGCTACACCTTC.

The V gene is TRBV19, the J gene TRBJ2-2; D is undetermined. From germline, CDR1 is LNHDA and CDR2 SQIVND (reference sequence). This CDR3 region has 11 residues. V was trimmed by 8 bases and J by 4 bases, leaving 5 bases between them. The CDR3 here is CASWGTGELFF. The CDR3 DNA follows: TGTGCCAGTTGGGGCACCGGGGAGCTGTTTTTT.

This clone was observed once. V and J are TRBV30 and TRBJ2-7; D uncertain. The germline V gene has CDR1 GTSNPN and CDR2 SVGIG (reference sequence). This CDR3 comprises 14 residues. V dropped 0 bases and J dropped 6 bases, with 15 bases sitting between them. CDR3 sequence reads: CAWSVLSPPGEQYF. DNA for the CDR3: TGTGCCTGGAGTGTACTATCCCCGCCGGGCGAGCAGTACTTC.

The sample holds one count of this clone. The rearrangement uses TRBV18 and TRBJ1-1, with D uncertain. CDR3 length: 16 residues. Between the trimmed V and J ends, which lost 2 bases and 6 bases, there was a span of 19 bases. Germline CDR1 and CDR2: KGHSH and LQKENI. The CDR3 DNA reads as TGTGCCAGCTCACCAAGGCAGGATAAAGGAATGGCTGAAGCTTTCTTT. Translated: CASSPRQDKGMAEAFF.

The chain joins TRBV25-1 to TRBJ2-5; D not certain. Germline V gene lookup returns CDR1 MGHDK and CDR2 SYGVNS. This CDR3 is 13 amino acids long. V was trimmed by 2 bases and J by 5 bases, leaving 9 bases between them. The CDR3 coding sequence is TGTGCCAGCAGTGAAGGTCCCGGGGAGACCCAGTACTTC. This sequence encodes CASSEGPGETQYF.

This clone has just one count. The chain employs TRBV13 and TRBJ1-2; TRBD1 might be the D (6 bases). The CDR3 length is 13 residues. The ends were cut back, 2 bases at V and 7 bases at J, with 11 bases in the middle. The germline gives CDR1 PRHDT, CDR2 FYEKMQ (reference sequence). This chain's CDR3 is CASSLRGRGGYTF. CDR3 nucleotide sequence: TGTGCCAGCAGCTTAAGGGGGAGAGGTGGCTACACCTTC.

Comments on this clone: At one of its ends the junction is not consistent with the germline gene, which may arise from a read error. CDR3: CASSQGITYEQYF. The CDR3 bases are TGCGCCAGCAGCCAAGGGATTACCTACGAGCAGTACTTT. The chain employs TRBV5-1 and TRBJ2-7; D gene unclear. The CDR3 has 13 amino acids. Germline V gene lookup returns CDR1 SGHRS and CDR2 YFSETQ.

The chain has TRBV7-2 and TRBJ1-5; TRBD1 matches at 7 bases. Germline V CDR1 and CDR2: SGHTA, FQGNSA. V was pared by 4 bases and J by 3 bases, with 3 bases of the junction left unmatched. The CDR3 is 14 residues long. The CDR3 sequence: CASSYRGFNQPQHF. The DNA for the CDR3 is TGTGCCAGCAGCTACAGGGGATTCAATCAGCCCCAGCATTTT.

The chain couples TRBV15 to TRBJ1-1; D perhaps matches TRBD1 (5 bases). Per the germline V gene, CDR1 is LNHNV and CDR2 is YYDKDF (reference sequence). The CDR3 contains 13 residues. Trimming left V 0 bases short and J 7 bases short, with 9 bases between. CDR3 region: CATSRDRGSEAFF. The CDR3 nucleotides are TGTGCCACCAGCAGAGATCGGGGGAGTGAAGCTTTCTTT.

The chain is built from TRBV6-5 and TRBJ2-6; maybe TRBD2 (5 bases). CDR1 and CDR2 from the germline V gene are MNHEY and SVGAGI. The CDR3 loop spans 14 amino acids. V lost 8 bases, J lost 1 base, and 9 bases lay in between. CDR3 residues: CASGSGSGANVLTF. CDR3 in DNA: TGTGCCAGCGGGTCGGGATCTGGGGCCAACGTCCTGACTTTC.

The chain recombines TRBV7-9 with TRBJ1-1; D gene uncertain. Germline lookup yields CDR1 SEHNR and CDR2 FQNEAQ (reference sequence). The CDR3 totals 14 residues. V lost 3 bases, J lost 1 base, and 9 bases lay in between. The CDR3 nucleotides read TGTGCCAGCAGCTTCCCTCAACAGAACACTGAAGCTTTCTTT. This gives the protein CASSFPQQNTEAFF. The variable domain in full, with the rest retrieved from reference TRBV7-9 and TRBJ1-1, is DTGVSQNPRHKITKRGQNVTFRCDPISEHNRLYWYRQTLGQGPEFLTYFQNEAQLEKSRLLSDRFSAERPKGSFSTLEIQRTEQGDSAMYLCASSFPQQNTEAFFGQGTRLTVV.

The genes are TRBV2 and TRBJ2-1; no firm D call. The CDR3 length is 11 residues. Germline loops: CDR1 SNHLY, CDR2 FYNNEI. V shed 11 bases and J shed 3 bases, with 8 bases lying between them. This chain's CDR3 is CAWMDYNEQFF. CDR3 DNA: TGTGCCTGGATGGACTACAATGAGCAGTTCTTC.